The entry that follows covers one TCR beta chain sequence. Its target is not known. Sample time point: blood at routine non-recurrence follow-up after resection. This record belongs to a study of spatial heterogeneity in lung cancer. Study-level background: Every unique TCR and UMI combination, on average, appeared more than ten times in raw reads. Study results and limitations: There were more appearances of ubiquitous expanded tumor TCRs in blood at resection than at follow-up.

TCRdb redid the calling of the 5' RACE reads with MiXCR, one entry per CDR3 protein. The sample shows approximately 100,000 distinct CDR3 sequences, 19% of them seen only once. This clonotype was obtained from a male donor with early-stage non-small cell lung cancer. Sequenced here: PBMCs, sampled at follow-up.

CDR3 nucleotide sequence: TGTGCCAGCAGTGAGTACACAGGGGGGGTCAGCACAGATACGCAGTATTTT. This codes for CASSEYTGGVSTDTQYF. V usage is TRBV6-1 and J usage is TRBJ2-3; perhaps TRBD1 as D (8 bases). V lost 3 bases and J lost 0, with 16 bases in between. The CDR3 has 17 residues. Germline CDR1 reads MNHNS; CDR2 reads SASEGT.